A single sample gave rise to the 26 T cell receptor beta chains below, sequenced in a study of resident and recirculating memory T cells in vitiligo. TCRdb's table, derived via immunoSEQ multiplex PCR, lists solely in-frame clones and lacks some. In the table there are 40,000 to 50,000 clones, 80% to 95% of which are singletons. Sequenced: blood. These receptors came from a male donor with vitiligo.

The rearrangement joins TRBV30 to TRBJ1-2, with 8 nucleotides matching TRBD1. From germline, CDR1 is GTSNPN and CDR2 SVGIG (reference sequence). Trimming cost V 5 bases and J 7 bases; bases outside gene matches: 3. The CDR3 has 11 amino acids. The CDR3 region has the DNA TGTGCCTGGGACAGGGGAGGTGGCTACACCTTC. Translating it yields CAWDRGGGYTF.

The chain is built from TRBV7-2 and TRBJ2-1; D ambiguous. V lost 5 bases to trimming and J lost 4 bases, with 6 bases between them. Germline V lookup: CDR1 SGHTA, CDR2 FQGNSA. CDR3 size: 12 residues. The CDR3 protein is CASSPQYNEQFF. CDR3 DNA sequence: TGTGCCAGCAGCCCACAGTACAATGAGCAGTTCTTC.

This clone was recorded once. The V and J genes are TRBV6-5 and TRBJ1-5; D is unresolved. Trimming took off 0 bases at V and 2 bases at J, with 5 bases between the two ends. Germline CDR1 reads MNHEY; CDR2 reads SVGAGI. The CDR3 covers 14 residues. In nucleotides, the CDR3 is TGTGCCAGCAGTTACTCGATAGGCAATCAGCCCCAGCATTTT. It yields the protein CASSYSIGNQPQHF.

A single count supports this clone. The chain employs TRBV19 and TRBJ2-2; 7 bases line up with TRBD1. CDR3 size: 18 residues. CDR1 and CDR2 from the germline V gene are LNHDA and SQIVND (reference sequence). Trimming at V came to 6 bases and at J to 0 bases, leaving 13 bases not matched to a gene. The DNA of the CDR3 is TGTGCCAGTAGGAGGACAGGCCAGCCGAGTTCGAACACCGGGGAGCTGTTTTTT. Its translation: CASRRTGQPSSNTGELFF.

V usage is TRBV6-5 and J usage is TRBJ1-2; the match to TRBD1 covers 8 bases. The V gene end was trimmed by 5 bases and the J gene end by 8 bases; junction bases not matched to a gene: 4. Germline lookup yields CDR1 MNHEY and CDR2 SVGAGI. CDR3 length: 12 amino acids. CDR3 bases: TGTGCCAGCAGTGCGGGACAGGCGGGCTACACCTTC. Protein sequence: CASSAGQAGYTF.

The gene calls are TRBV6-5 and TRBJ1-2, with a weak D call TRBD1 (6 bases). CDR1 MNHEY and CDR2 SVGAGI come from the germline V gene. The CDR3 runs to 13 residues. Trimming stripped 5 bases from V and 10 bases from J, with 17 bases between. The CDR3 protein is CASSGDMRAHYTF. CDR3 nucleotide sequence: TGTGCCAGCAGTGGGGACATGAGGGCGCACTACACCTTC.

This chain uses TRBV5-1 with TRBJ2-5; D may be TRBD2 (6 bases). This CDR3 region has 17 residues. Trimming removed 3 bases at V and 3 bases at J, with 21 bases between. In germline, CDR1 is SGHRS, CDR2 YFSETQ. The CDR3 reads CASSSHGGVPLKETQYF. The CDR3 bases are TGCGCCAGCAGCTCCCATGGCGGGGTGCCCCTCAAAGAGACCCAGTACTTC.

The chain recombines TRBV7-8 with TRBJ2-2; 8 nucleotides line up with TRBD1. The V and J ends lost 5 bases and 3 bases, in that order; junction bases with no gene match: 8. This CDR3 region has 16 residues. Germline assignment: CDR1 SGHVS and CDR2 FQNEAQ. The CDR3 DNA sequence: TGTGCCAGCAGCAGAGGCAGGGGACAGGACACCGGGGAGCTGTTTTTT. Translated: CASSRGRGQDTGELFF.

The chain recombines TRBV4-2 with TRBJ2-2; D call uncertain. With 0 bases removed from V and 1 base from J, the gap between germline ends came to 12 bases. The germline V gene has CDR1 LGHNA and CDR2 YNFKEQ. This CDR3 is 17 amino acids long. CDR3 sequence: CASSQDTNELNTGELFF. In DNA form, the CDR3 reads TGTGCCAGCAGCCAAGACACTAATGAATTGAACACCGGGGAGCTGTTTTTT.

The rearrangement uses TRBV15 and TRBJ2-5; 15 bases agree with TRBD2. The V gene's germline CDR1 is LNHNV and CDR2 YYDKDF (reference sequence). J gave up 5 bases and V 1 base, and 5 bases lay outside the gene matches. This CDR3 region has 17 residues. In DNA form, the CDR3 reads TGTGCCACCAGCAGAGGGGGGACTAGCGGGGGGTGGGAGACCCAGTACTTC. This sequence encodes CATSRGGTSGGWETQYF. Full variable domain (outside the CDR3, taken from reference TRBV15 and TRBJ2-5): DAMVIQNPRYQVTQFGKPVTLSCSQTLNHNVMYWYQQKSSQAPKLLFHYYDKDFNNEADTPDNFQSRRPNTSFCFLDIRSPGLGDTAMYLCATSRGGTSGGWETQYFGPGTRLLVL.

This sequence joins TRBV6-1 and TRBJ1-2, with 9 bases that match TRBD1. Germline values: CDR1 MNHNS, CDR2 SASEGT. V shed 4 bases, J shed 8 bases, and the junction held 8 bases outside the gene matches. The CDR3 has 14 amino acids. CDR3 nucleotides: TGTGCCAGCAGTGCAATACAGGGGGCGCAGGGCTACACCTTC. Amino acid sequence: CASSAIQGAQGYTF.

This sequence joins TRBV7-9 and TRBJ1-5; a weak D match, TRBD1 (6 bases). This CDR3 has 15 amino acids. Germline V gene data show CDR1 as SEHNR and CDR2 as FQNEAQ (reference sequence). Trimming removed 4 bases at V and 3 bases at J, with 13 bases between. The CDR3 protein is CASSSGDTINQPQHF. The DNA of the CDR3 is TGTGCCAGCAGCTCAGGGGATACGATCAATCAGCCCCAGCATTTT.

This chain joins TRBV19 and TRBJ1-1, with 9 bases matching TRBD1. In germline, CDR1 is LNHDA, CDR2 SQIVND (reference sequence). J was trimmed by 3 bases and V by 7 bases; bases with no gene match: 9. This CDR3 spans 15 amino acids. CDR3: CASTRTGGSDTEAFF. The CDR3 nucleotides read TGTGCCAGTACTCGAACAGGGGGCAGCGACACTGAAGCTTTCTTT.

V is TRBV7-8 and J is TRBJ2-7; 12 bases are shared with TRBD1. The germline CDR1 and CDR2 sequences are SGHVS and FQNEAQ. The V segment lost 5 bases and the J segment 4 bases; nucleotides outside the gene matches: 6. This CDR3 is built from 15 residues. CDR3 in DNA: TGTGCCAGCAGCCGGGACAGGGGGCGACCGTACGAGCAGTACTTC. Translating gives CASSRDRGRPYEQYF.

J is TRBJ1-2 and V is TRBV30; 7 positions match TRBD1. Trimming cost V 0 bases and J 7 bases; bases outside gene matches: 5. This CDR3 comprises 13 residues. Germline-derived CDR1 and CDR2 are GTSNPN and SVGIG (reference sequence). The CDR3 DNA reads as TGTGCCTGGAGTGTTGGAGGGGACAGTGGCTACACCTTC. Translated: CAWSVGGDSGYTF. Based on the CDR3 plus reference TRBV30 and TRBJ1-2, the full variable domain is SQTIHQWPATLVQPVGSPLSLECTVEGTSNPNLYWYRQAAGRGLQLLFYSVGIGQISSEVPQNLSASRPQDRQFILSSKKLLLSDSGFYLCAWSVGGDSGYTFGSGTRLTVV.

This rearrangement joins TRBV6-5 to TRBJ2-7; 7 nucleotides line up with TRBD1. The trim removed 0 bases at V and 1 base at J, leaving 3 bases unmatched. Germline values: CDR1 MNHEY, CDR2 SVGAGI. The CDR3 covers 15 residues. The CDR3 reads CASSYSQGRSYEQYF. DNA of the CDR3: TGTGCCAGCAGTTACTCACAGGGGCGGTCCTACGAGCAGTACTTC.

This rearrangement joins TRBV11-3 to TRBJ2-2; D remains unclear. This CDR3 comprises 13 residues. Germline lookup yields CDR1 SGHNT and CDR2 YENEEA. The germline V and J ends were trimmed by 4 bases and 5 bases, with 8 bases remaining between them. The CDR3 protein is CASSSRITGELFF. The CDR3 DNA follows: TGTGCCAGCAGCTCGCGGATAACCGGGGAGCTGTTTTTT.

This clone has a single count. The chain carries TRBV9 and TRBJ2-3, with TRBD2 identical over 8 bases. Germline values: CDR1 SGDLS, CDR2 YYNGEE. V shed 4 bases and J 6 bases; nucleotides not matched to a gene: 10. The CDR3 totals 15 residues. CDR3: CASSPTAGVADTQYF. The CDR3 nucleotides are TGTGCCAGCAGCCCCACAGCGGGGGTTGCTGATACGCAGTATTTT.

This clone was observed a few times. The chain links TRBV5-1 to TRBJ2-7; TRBD1 matches 7 bases. Germline V gene sequence: CDR1 SGHRS, CDR2 YFSETQ. The CDR3 runs 12 residues. Trimming removed 3 bases from V and 4 bases from J; junction bases left unmatched: 1. The CDR3 region is CASSSDRYEQYF. CDR3 nucleotide sequence: TGCGCCAGCAGCTCGGACAGGTACGAGCAGTACTTC. Full variable domain (remainder filled in from reference TRBV5-1 and TRBJ2-7): KAGVTQTPRYLIKTRGQQVTLSCSPISGHRSVSWYQQTPGQGLQFLFEYFSETQRNKGNFPGRFSGRQFSNSRSEMNVSTLELGDSALYLCASSSDRYEQYFGPGTRLTVT.

This clone was detected only once. The chain employs TRBV29-1 and TRBJ2-2, with 9 bases identical to TRBD1. This CDR3 has 14 residues. With 4 bases clipped from V and 1 base from J, the junction kept 1 base outside the gene matches. Germline-derived CDR1 and CDR2 are SQVTM and ANQGSEA. The CDR3 nucleotides are TGCAGCGTTGGGACAGGGGTGAACACCGGGGAGCTGTTTTTT. Translation: CSVGTGVNTGELFF.

The chain joins TRBV13 to TRBJ2-5, with 7 bases matching TRBD2. The CDR3 is 13 residues long. V gave up 5 bases and J gave up 7 bases; unmatched junction bases: 7. The germline V gene encodes CDR1 PRHDT and CDR2 FYEKMQ (reference sequence). CDR3 sequence reads: CASSLLAVGTQYF. The CDR3 DNA sequence: TGTGCCAGCAGCCTTCTAGCGGTCGGGACCCAGTACTTC.

The chain recombines TRBV9 with TRBJ2-1; the match to TRBD2 covers 9 bases. Germline V lookup: CDR1 SGDLS, CDR2 YYNGEE. V gave up 3 bases and J gave up 8 bases; unmatched junction bases: 9. CDR3 length equals 15 residues. CDR3 protein: CASSALAGPRDEQFF. The CDR3 DNA follows: TGTGCCAGCAGCGCCCTAGCGGGGCCCCGGGATGAGCAGTTCTTC. The full variable domain, its missing parts supplied by reference TRBV9 and TRBJ2-1, is DSGVTQTPKHLITATGQRVTLRCSPRSGDLSVYWYQQSLDQGLQFLIQYYNGEERAKGNILERFSAQQFPDLHSELNLSSLELGDSALYFCASSALAGPRDEQFFGPGTRLTVL.

V is TRBV20-1 and J is TRBJ2-7; D is uncertain. Germline assignment: CDR1 DFQATT and CDR2 SNEGSKA (reference sequence). CDR3 length: 11 residues. V was shortened by 4 bases and J by 4 bases, with 8 bases between the two germline ends. CDR3 sequence: CSAIKEYEQYF. CDR3 coding DNA: TGCAGTGCTATAAAAGAGTACGAGCAGTACTTC.

The gene calls are TRBV30 and TRBJ1-1, with 7 bases fitting TRBD1. Germline V gives CDR1 GTSNPN, CDR2 SVGIG (reference sequence). V shed 5 bases and J 3 bases; nucleotides not matched to a gene: 12. This CDR3 is 15 amino acids long. The CDR3: CAWDNTQGEYTEAFF. CDR3 DNA: TGTGCCTGGGACAACACTCAGGGGGAATACACTGAAGCTTTCTTT.

This sequence joins TRBV20-1 and TRBJ2-1; the D is unclear. Trimming left V 3 bases short and J 8 bases short, with 2 bases between. The CDR3 covers 9 residues. CDR1 is DFQATT and CDR2 is SNEGSKA in the germline V gene (reference sequence). This chain's CDR3 is CSASDEQFF. CDR3 nucleotide sequence: TGCAGTGCTAGCGATGAGCAGTTCTTC.

The chain employs TRBV5-1 and TRBJ1-1, with TRBD1 as a possible D gene (6 bases). Trimming removed 3 bases at V and 4 bases at J, with 25 bases between. Germline-derived CDR1 and CDR2 are SGHRS and YFSETQ. This CDR3 has 18 residues. CDR3 bases: TGCGCCAGCAGCTGGGTACAGGGCGGCACAGGCGGGGGCACTGAAGCTTTCTTT. It is translated as CASSWVQGGTGGGTEAFF. The whole variable domain, filled in from reference TRBV5-1 and TRBJ1-1, reads KAGVTQTPRYLIKTRGQQVTLSCSPISGHRSVSWYQQTPGQGLQFLFEYFSETQRNKGNFPGRFSGRQFSNSRSEMNVSTLELGDSALYLCASSWVQGGTGGGTEAFFGQGTRLTVV.